The T cell receptor (beta chain) described here comes from a study of CD8 T cells in ankylosing spondylitis. Points from the study as a whole: The authors found the disease-linked clones to be CD8+ and relatively rare in peripheral blood. It was reported that disease-linked clones were significantly enriched in matched ankylosing spondylitis synovial fluid.

Trimming removed 0 bases from V and 9 bases from J, with 13 bases in between. This CDR3 has 14 amino acids. The germline V gene encodes CDR1 SGDLS and CDR2 YYNGEE. Quantitative 5'-RACE with molecular barcodes generated TCR beta libraries. MiXCR, run by TCRdb on the 5' RACE reads, gives a single entry per CDR3 protein. The table lists some 27,000 distinct CDR3 sequences, roughly 5% of them singletons. At least ten counts were recorded for this clonotype. The antigen is undetermined. This receptor was obtained from a female donor with ankylosing spondylitis or in good health (not recorded which). The sequencing input was blood, either unsorted or a sorted T cell fraction (not recorded which). This chain links TRBV9 with TRBJ2-1; D is undetermined. The CDR3, as DNA: TGTGCCAGCAGCGTAGGGTCCCTTATCGCTGAGCAGTTCTTC. Residues: CASSVGSLIAEQFF.